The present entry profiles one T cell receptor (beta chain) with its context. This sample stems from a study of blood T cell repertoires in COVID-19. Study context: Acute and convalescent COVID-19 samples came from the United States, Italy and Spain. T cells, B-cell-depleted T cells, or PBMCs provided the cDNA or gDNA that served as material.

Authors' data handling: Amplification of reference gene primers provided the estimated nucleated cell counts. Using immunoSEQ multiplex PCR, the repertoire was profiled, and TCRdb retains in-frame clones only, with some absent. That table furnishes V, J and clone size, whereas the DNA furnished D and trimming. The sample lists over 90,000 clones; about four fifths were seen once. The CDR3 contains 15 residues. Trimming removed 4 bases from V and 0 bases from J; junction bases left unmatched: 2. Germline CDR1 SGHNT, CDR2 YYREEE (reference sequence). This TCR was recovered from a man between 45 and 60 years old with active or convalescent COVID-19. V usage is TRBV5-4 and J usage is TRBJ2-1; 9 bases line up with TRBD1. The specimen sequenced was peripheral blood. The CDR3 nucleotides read TGTGCCAGCAGCCCGGGACAGGGCTCCTACAATGAGCAGTTCTTC. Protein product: CASSPGQGSYNEQFF.